This T cell receptor beta chain was captured in a study of cytomegalovirus exposure and HLA in healthy donors. Overall study: Later analysis reported that the approximately 120 validation repertoires shared the platform of the 600 to 750 first-cohort repertoires. Study observations and caveats: A classifier reportedly called cytomegalovirus status with high sensitivity and specificity. In vitro experiments confirmed that a few CMV-associated chains were specific for CMV antigens.

V was shortened by 2 bases and J by 10 bases, with 16 bases between the two germline ends. Germline-derived CDR1 and CDR2 are SGHDT and YYEEEE. There are 15 residues in the CDR3. Profiled with immunoSEQ multiplex PCR; TCRdb holds only in-frame clones, not every one. The sample yields 56,000 or so clones, 93% seen once. As concerns this clone: The antigen remains unidentified.

The sequence was obtained from a woman under 30 in good health and CMV-seropositive. The sample taken for sequencing was PBMCs. The chain links TRBV5-6 to TRBJ1-6; weak D call: TRBD1 (6 bases). CDR3 nucleotides: TGTGCCAGCAGCTTATACTCGGGACATTGGTCACCCCTCCACTTT. Translation gives CASSLYSGHWSPLHF. Complete variable domain (other parts from reference TRBV5-6 and TRBJ1-6): DAGVTQSPTHLIKTRGQQVTLRCSPKSGHDTVSWYQQALGQGPQFIFQYYEEEERQRGNFPDRFSGHQFPNYSSELNVNALLLGDSALYLCASSLYSGHWSPLHFGNGTRLTVT.